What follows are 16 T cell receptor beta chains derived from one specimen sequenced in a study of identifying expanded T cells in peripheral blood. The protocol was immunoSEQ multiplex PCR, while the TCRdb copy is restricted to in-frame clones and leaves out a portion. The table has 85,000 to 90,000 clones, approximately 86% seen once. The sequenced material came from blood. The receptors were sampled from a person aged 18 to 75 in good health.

CDR3 region: CASSLSPGPLLDTEAFF. The CDR3 bases are TGTGCCAGCAGCTTATCACCGGGCCCACTTTTGGACACTGAAGCTTTCTTT. J is TRBJ1-1 and V is TRBV7-9; D gene ambiguous. The CDR3 has 17 amino acids. With 2 bases removed from V and 3 bases from J, the gap between germline ends came to 19 bases. The germline V gene has CDR1 SEHNR and CDR2 FQNEAQ (reference sequence).

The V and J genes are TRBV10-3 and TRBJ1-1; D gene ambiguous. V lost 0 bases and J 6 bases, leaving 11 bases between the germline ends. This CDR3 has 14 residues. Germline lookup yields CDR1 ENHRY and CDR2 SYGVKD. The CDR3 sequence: CAISESPGRAEAFF. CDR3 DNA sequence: TGTGCCATCAGTGAGTCTCCGGGGAGGGCTGAAGCTTTCTTT.

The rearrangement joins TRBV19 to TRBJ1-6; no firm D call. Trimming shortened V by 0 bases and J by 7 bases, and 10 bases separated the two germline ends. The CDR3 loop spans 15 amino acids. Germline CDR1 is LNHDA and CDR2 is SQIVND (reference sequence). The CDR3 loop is CASSIDRRANSPLHF. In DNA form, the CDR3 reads TGTGCCAGTAGTATAGATCGAAGGGCAAATTCACCCCTCCACTTT.

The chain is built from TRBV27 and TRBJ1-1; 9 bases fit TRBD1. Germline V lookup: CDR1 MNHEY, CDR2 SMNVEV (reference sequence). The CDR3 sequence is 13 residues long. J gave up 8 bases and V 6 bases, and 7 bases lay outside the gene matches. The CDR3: CASRVQGAKEAFF. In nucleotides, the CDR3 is TGTGCCAGCAGGGTACAGGGGGCTAAAGAAGCTTTCTTT.

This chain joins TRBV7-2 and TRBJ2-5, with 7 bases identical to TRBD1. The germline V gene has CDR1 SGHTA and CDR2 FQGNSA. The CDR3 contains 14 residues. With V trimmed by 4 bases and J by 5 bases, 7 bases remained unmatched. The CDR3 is CASSYRQGMETQYF. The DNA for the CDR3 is TGTGCCAGCAGCTACAGACAGGGAATGGAGACCCAGTACTTC.

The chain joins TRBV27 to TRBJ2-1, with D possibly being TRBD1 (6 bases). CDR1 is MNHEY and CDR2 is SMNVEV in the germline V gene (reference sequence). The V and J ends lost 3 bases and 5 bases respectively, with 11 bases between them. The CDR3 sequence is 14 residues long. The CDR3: CASSLRQVNNEQFF. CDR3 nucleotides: TGTGCCAGCAGTTTGAGACAGGTCAACAATGAGCAGTTCTTC.

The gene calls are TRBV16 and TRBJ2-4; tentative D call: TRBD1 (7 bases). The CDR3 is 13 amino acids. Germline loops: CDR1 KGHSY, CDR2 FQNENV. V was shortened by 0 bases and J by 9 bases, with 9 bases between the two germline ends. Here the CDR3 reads CASSQSQGGIQYF. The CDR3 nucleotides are TGTGCCAGCAGCCAATCGCAGGGGGGCATTCAGTACTTC.

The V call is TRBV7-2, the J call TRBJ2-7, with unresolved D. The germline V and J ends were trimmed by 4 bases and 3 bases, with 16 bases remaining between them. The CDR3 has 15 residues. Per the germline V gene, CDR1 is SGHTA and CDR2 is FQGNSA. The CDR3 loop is CASSSRMVLDYEQYF. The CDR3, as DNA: TGTGCCAGCAGCTCCCGCATGGTTCTAGACTACGAGCAGTACTTC.

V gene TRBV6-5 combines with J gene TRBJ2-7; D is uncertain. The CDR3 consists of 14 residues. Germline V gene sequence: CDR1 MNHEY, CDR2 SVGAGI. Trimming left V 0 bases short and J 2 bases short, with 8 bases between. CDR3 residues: CASSYSRIAYEQYF. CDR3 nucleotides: TGTGCCAGCAGTTACTCTAGAATTGCCTACGAGCAGTACTTC.

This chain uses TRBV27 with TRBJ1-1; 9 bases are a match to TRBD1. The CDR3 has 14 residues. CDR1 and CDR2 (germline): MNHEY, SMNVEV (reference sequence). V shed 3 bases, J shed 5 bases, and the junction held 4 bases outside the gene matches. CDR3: CASSFTGGWTEAFF. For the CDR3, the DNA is TGTGCCAGCAGTTTCACAGGGGGCTGGACTGAAGCTTTCTTT.

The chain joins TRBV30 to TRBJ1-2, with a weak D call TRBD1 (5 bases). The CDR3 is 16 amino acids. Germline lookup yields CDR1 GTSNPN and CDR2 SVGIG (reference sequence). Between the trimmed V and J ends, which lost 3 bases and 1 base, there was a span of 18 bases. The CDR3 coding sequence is TGTGCCTGGAGCATCTTCGGGGCCCCTCGTAACTATGGCTACACCTTC. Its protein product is CAWSIFGAPRNYGYTF.

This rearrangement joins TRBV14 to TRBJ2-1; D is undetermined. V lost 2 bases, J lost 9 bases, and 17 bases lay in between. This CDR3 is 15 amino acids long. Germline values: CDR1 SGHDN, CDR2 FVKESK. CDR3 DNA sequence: TGTGCCAGCAGCCAACAGATATCTCCCCCGGCTGAGCAGTTCTTC. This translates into CASSQQISPPAEQFF.

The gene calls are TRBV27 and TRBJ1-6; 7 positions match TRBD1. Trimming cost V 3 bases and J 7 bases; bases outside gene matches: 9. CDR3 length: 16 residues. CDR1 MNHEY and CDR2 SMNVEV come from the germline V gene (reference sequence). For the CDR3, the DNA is TGTGCCAGCAGTTTTGGCGGTGACAGGGTCAATTCACCCCTCCACTTT. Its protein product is CASSFGGDRVNSPLHF.

For the CDR3, the DNA is TGTGCCAGCAGCAAAGAGTGTGGGAACAATCAGCCCCAGCATTTT. It yields the protein CASSKECGNNQPQHF. The chain has TRBV21-1 and TRBJ1-5. TRBV21-1 is tagged as a pseudogene. The CDR3 consists of 15 residues.

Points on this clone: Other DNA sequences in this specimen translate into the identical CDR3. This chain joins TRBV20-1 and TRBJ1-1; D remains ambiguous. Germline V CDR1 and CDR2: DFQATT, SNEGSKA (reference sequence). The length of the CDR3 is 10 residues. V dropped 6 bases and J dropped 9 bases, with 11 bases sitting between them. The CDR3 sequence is CSASLGKAFF. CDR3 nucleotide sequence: TGCAGTGCGTCCCTGGGCAAAGCTTTCTTT.

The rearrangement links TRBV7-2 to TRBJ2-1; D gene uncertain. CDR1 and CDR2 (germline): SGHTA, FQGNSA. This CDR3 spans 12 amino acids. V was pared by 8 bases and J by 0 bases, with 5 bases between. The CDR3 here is CASGRSYNEQFF. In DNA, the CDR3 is TGTGCCAGCGGCCGCTCCTACAATGAGCAGTTCTTC.